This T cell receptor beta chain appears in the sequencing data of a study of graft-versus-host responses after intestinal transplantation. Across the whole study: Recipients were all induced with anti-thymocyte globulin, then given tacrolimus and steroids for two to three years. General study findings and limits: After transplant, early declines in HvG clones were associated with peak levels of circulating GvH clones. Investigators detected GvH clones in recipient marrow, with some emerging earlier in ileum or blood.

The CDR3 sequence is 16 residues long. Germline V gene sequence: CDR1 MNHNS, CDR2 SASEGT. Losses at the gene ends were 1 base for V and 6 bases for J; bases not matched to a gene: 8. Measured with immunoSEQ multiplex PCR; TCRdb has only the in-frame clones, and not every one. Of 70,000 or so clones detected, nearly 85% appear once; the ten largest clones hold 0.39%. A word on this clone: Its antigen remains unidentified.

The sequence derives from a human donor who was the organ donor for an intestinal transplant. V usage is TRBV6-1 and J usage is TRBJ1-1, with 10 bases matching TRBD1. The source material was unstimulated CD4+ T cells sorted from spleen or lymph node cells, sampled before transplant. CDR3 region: CASSEVLSGQGAEAFF. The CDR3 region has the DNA TGTGCCAGCAGTGAAGTTCTAAGCGGACAGGGGGCTGAAGCTTTCTTT.